This T cell receptor beta chain was obtained from a study of human T cells and chemical hapten exposure. Individual cDNA molecules in this library carried unique molecular identifiers. From the RACE reads, TCRdb called clonotypes with MiXCR, one entry per CDR3 protein. The table has about 340,000 distinct CDR3 sequences, 6% to 8.5% seen once. Time point given: patch test 1, 2 weeks after DPC sensitization. Treatment denoted: therapeutic diphenylcyclopropenone sensitization with weekly scalp DPC. Germline values: CDR1 DFQATT, CDR2 SNEGSKA (reference sequence). Trimming stripped 3 bases from V and 3 bases from J, with 8 bases between. This CDR3 region has 13 residues.

The input for sequencing was whole blood, taken in connection with sensitization to the hapten diphenylcyclopropenone (DPC). The chain joins TRBV20-1 to TRBJ1-4, with D tentatively TRBD1 (5 bases). The TCR sequence derives from a young woman with alopecia areata. Some clones in this sample may be carry-over from other donors' samples. The CDR3 coding sequence is TGCAGTGCTAGGACAGTGGCTAATGAAAAACTGTTTTTT. It is translated as CSARTVANEKLFF.